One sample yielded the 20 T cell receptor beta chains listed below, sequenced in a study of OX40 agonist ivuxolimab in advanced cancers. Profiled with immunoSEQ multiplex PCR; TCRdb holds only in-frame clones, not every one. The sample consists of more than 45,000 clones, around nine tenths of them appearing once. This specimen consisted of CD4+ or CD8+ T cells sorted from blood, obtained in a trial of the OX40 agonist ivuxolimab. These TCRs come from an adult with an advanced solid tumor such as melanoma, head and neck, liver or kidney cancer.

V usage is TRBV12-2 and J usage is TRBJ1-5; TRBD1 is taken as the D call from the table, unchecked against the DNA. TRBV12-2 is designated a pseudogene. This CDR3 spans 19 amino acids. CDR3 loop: CASRPHPRGDREGNQPQHF. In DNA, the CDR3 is TGTGCAAGTCGCCCCCACCCTAGGGGGGACAGGGAGGGAAATCAGCCCCAGCATTTT.

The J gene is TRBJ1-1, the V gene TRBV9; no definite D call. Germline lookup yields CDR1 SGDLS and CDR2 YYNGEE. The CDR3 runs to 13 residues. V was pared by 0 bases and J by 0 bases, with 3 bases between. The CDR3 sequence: CASSVAMNTEAFF. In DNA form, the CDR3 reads TGTGCCAGCAGCGTAGCCATGAACACTGAAGCTTTCTTT.

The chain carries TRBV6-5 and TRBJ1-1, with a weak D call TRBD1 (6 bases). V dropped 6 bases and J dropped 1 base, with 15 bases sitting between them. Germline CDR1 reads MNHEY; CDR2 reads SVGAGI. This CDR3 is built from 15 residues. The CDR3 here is CASSSGGGWNTEAFF. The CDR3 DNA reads TGTGCCAGCAGCTCCGGGGGCGGGTGGAACACTGAAGCTTTCTTT.

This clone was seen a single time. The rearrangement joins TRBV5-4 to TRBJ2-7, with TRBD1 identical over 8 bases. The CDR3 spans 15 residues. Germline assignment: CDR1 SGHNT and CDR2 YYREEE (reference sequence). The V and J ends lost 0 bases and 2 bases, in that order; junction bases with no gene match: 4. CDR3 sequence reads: CASSLAGGKAYEQYF. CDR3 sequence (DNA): TGTGCCAGCAGCTTGGCAGGGGGCAAAGCCTACGAGCAGTACTTC.

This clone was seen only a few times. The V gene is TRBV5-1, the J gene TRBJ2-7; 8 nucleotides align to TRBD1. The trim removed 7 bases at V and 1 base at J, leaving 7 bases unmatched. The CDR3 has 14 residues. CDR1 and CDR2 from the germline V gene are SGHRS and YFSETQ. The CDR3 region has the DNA TGCGCCAGCGAACCCACAGGGGGGTCCTACGAGCAGTACTTC. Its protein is CASEPTGGSYEQYF.

This CDR3 reads CASSLGTGADNEQFF. The CDR3 coding sequence is TGCGCCAGCAGCTTGGGGACAGGAGCAGACAATGAGCAGTTCTTC. The gene calls are TRBV5-1 and TRBJ2-1, with 7 bases identical to TRBD1. The V and J ends lost 0 bases and 5 bases, in that order; junction bases with no gene match: 5. In germline, CDR1 is SGHRS, CDR2 YFSETQ. This CDR3 has 15 amino acids.

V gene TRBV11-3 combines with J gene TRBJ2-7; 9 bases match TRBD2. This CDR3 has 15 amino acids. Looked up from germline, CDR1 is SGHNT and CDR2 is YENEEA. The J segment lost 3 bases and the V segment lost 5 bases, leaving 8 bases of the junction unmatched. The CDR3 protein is CASSAKVTSGYEQYF. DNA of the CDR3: TGTGCCAGCAGCGCCAAGGTGACTAGCGGCTACGAGCAGTACTTC.

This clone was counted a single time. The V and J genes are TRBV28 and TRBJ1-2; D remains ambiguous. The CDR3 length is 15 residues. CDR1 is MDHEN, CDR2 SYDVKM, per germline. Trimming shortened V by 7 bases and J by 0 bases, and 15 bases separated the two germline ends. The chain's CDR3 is CASNGRELANYGYTF. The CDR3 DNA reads TGTGCCAGCAACGGGAGGGAGTTAGCTAACTATGGCTACACCTTC.

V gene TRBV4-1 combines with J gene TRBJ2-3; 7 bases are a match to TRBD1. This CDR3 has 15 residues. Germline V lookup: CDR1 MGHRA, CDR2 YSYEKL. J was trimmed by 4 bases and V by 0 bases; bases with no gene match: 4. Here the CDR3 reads CASSQDRDRPDTQYF. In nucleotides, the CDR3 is TGCGCCAGCAGCCAAGATAGGGACAGACCAGATACGCAGTATTTT.

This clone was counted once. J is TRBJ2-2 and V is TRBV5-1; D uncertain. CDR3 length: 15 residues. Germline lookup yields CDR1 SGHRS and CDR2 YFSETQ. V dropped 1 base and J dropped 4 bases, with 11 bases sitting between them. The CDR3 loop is CASSLNPALTGELFF. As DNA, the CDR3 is TGCGCCAGCAGCTTGAACCCAGCCCTCACCGGGGAGCTGTTTTTT.

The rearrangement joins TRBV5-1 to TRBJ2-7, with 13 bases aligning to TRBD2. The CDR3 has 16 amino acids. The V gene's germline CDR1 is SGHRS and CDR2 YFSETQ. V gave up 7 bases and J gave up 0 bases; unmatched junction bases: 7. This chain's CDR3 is CASAGTSGASSYEQYF. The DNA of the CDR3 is TGCGCCAGCGCCGGGACTAGCGGGGCTAGCTCCTACGAGCAGTACTTC.

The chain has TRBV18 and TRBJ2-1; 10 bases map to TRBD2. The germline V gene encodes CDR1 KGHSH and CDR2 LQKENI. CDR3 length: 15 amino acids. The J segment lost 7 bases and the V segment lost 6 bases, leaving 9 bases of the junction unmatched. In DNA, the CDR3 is TGTGCCAGCTCCGAGCTAGCGGGAGTGGGGAATGAGCAGTTCTTC. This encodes CASSELAGVGNEQFF.

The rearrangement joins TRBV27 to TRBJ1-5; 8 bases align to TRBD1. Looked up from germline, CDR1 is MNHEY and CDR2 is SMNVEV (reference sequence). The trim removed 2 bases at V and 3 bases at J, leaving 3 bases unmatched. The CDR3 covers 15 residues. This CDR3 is CASSLTGGYNQPQHF. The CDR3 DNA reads TGTGCCAGCAGTTTAACAGGGGGGTACAATCAGCCCCAGCATTTT.

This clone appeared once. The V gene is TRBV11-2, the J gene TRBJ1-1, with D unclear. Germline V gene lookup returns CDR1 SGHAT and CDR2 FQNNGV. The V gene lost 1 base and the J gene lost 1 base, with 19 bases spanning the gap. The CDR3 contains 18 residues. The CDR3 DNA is TGTGCCAGCAGCTTAGTAGGTTCAAAAACAAATTGGAACACTGAAGCTTTCTTT. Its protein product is CASSLVGSKTNWNTEAFF.

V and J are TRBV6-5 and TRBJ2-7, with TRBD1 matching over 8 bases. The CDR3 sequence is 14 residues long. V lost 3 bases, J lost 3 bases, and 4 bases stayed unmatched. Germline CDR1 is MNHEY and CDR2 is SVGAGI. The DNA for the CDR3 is TGTGCCAGCAGTTATACCACAGGGGGCTACGAGCAGTACTTC. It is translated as CASSYTTGGYEQYF.

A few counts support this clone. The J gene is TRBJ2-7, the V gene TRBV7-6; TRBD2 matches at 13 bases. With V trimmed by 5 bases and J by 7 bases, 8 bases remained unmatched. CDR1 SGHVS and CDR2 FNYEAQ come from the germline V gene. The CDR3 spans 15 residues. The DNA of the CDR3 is TGTGCCAGCAGCCCGAGACTAGCGGGAGGCGGGGAGCAGTACTTC. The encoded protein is CASSPRLAGGGEQYF.

The CDR3 protein is CASSLQGYAKNIQYF. The DNA for the CDR3 is TGTGCCAGCAGCTTACAGGGGTACGCCAAAAACATTCAGTACTTC. The V and J genes are TRBV7-3 and TRBJ2-4, with D possibly TRBD1 on 6 matching bases. The CDR3 sequence is 15 residues long. The V gene's germline CDR1 is SGHTA and CDR2 FQGTGA. V lost 2 bases and J lost 1, with 9 bases in between.

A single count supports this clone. The DNA of the CDR3 is TGTGCCAGCTCACCATTTCTTCAAGCGGGAGGGAGCACAGATACGCAGTATTTT. The encoded protein is CASSPFLQAGGSTDTQYF. The chain joins TRBV18 to TRBJ2-3; 10 nucleotides align to TRBD2. This CDR3 has 18 residues. The V segment lost 2 bases and the J segment 0 bases; nucleotides outside the gene matches: 8. The germline gives CDR1 KGHSH, CDR2 LQKENI.

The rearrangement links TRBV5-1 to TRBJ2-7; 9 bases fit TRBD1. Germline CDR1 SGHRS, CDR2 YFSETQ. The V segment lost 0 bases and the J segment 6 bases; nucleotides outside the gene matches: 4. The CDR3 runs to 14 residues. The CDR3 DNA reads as TGCGCCAGCAGCTTGGACGGACAGGGGTCCGAGCAGTACTTC. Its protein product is CASSLDGQGSEQYF.

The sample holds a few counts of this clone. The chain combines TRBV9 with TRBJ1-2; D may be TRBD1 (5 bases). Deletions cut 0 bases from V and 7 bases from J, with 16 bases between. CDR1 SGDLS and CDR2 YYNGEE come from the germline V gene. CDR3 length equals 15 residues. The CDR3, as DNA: TGTGCCAGCAGCGTAGGCGGTATAAGGAGGGGTGGCTACACCTTC. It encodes CASSVGGIRRGGYTF.